This T cell receptor beta chain came from a study of blood T cell repertoires in COVID-19. In the authors' workflow: Reference gene primer amplification gave estimated nucleated cell counts. Using immunoSEQ multiplex PCR, the repertoire was profiled, and TCRdb retains in-frame clones only, with some absent. V and J calls and clone size are given by that table; D and trimming were obtained from the DNA. The sample has around 38,000 clones; more than 85% are singletons. This clone was detected only once. Germline V gene data show CDR1 as LNHNV and CDR2 as YYDKDF (reference sequence). The CDR3 consists of 13 residues. V gave up 0 bases and J gave up 4 bases, with 6 bases separating them.

The J gene is TRBJ2-5, the V gene TRBV15; no reliable D call. The receptor was isolated from a man in his 70s with acute or convalescent COVID-19. The sequenced material came from peripheral blood. The CDR3 nucleotides read TGTGCCACCAGCAGAGATCCGGGAGAGACCCAGTACTTC. This encodes CATSRDPGETQYF.